This T cell receptor beta chain comes out of a study of T cells in tumors after PD-1 blockade. Study-wide context: No patient had prior checkpoint blockade, systemic immunosuppression, or radiotherapy within 4 weeks.

V dropped 3 bases and J dropped 3 bases, with 6 bases sitting between them. Germline V gene sequence: CDR1 MNHEY, CDR2 SMNVEV (reference sequence). CDR3 length: 13 residues. Profiling relied on immunoSEQ multiplex PCR, and the TCRdb table lists in-frame clones only, not all of them. The sample has several thousand clones, 63% seen once. For this clone: What it recognizes is unknown.

Study observations and caveats: Clonal replacement, not reinvigoration, is suggested for expanded exhausted CD8+ clones after therapy.

The sequence was obtained from a human donor with basal cell carcinoma. This chain uses TRBV27 with TRBJ2-1; D gene uncertain. The starting material was tumor tissue, obtained after anti-PD-1 treatment. CDR3 in amino acids: CASSLGFYNEQFF. CDR3 coding DNA: TGTGCCAGCAGTTTGGGGTTCTACAATGAGCAGTTCTTC.